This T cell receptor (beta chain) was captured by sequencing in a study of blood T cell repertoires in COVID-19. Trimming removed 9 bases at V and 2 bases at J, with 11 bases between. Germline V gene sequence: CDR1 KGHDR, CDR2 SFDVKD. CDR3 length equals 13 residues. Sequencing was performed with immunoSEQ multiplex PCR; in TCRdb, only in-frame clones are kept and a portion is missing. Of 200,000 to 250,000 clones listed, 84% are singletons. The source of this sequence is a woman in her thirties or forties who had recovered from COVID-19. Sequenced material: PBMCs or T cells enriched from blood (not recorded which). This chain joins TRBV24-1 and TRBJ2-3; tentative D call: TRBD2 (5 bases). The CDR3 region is CATESGYTDTQYF. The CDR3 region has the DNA TGTGCCACCGAATCGGGATACACAGATACGCAGTATTTT.